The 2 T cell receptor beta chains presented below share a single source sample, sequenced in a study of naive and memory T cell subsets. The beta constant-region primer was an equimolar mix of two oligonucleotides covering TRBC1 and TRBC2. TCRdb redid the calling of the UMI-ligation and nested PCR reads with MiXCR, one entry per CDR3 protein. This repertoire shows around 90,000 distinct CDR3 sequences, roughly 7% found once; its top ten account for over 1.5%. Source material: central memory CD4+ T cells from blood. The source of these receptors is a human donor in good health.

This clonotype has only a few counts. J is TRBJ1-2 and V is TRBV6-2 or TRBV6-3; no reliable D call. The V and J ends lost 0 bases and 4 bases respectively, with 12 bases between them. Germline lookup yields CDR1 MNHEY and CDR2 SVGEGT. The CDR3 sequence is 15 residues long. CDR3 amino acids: CASSYSAPGSYGYTF. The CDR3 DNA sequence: TGTGCCAGCAGTTACTCGGCCCCGGGAAGCTATGGCTACACCTTC.

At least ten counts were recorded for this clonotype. The CDR3 loop reads CASSARTGLSYGYTF. For the CDR3, the DNA is TGTGCCAGCAGCGCCCGGACAGGGCTTAGTTATGGCTACACCTTC. The rearrangement joins TRBV7-2 to TRBJ1-2, with 8 bases identical to TRBD1. J lost 5 bases, V lost 5 bases, and 10 bases had no gene match. This CDR3 contains 15 residues. CDR1 SGHTA and CDR2 FQGNSA come from the germline V gene.